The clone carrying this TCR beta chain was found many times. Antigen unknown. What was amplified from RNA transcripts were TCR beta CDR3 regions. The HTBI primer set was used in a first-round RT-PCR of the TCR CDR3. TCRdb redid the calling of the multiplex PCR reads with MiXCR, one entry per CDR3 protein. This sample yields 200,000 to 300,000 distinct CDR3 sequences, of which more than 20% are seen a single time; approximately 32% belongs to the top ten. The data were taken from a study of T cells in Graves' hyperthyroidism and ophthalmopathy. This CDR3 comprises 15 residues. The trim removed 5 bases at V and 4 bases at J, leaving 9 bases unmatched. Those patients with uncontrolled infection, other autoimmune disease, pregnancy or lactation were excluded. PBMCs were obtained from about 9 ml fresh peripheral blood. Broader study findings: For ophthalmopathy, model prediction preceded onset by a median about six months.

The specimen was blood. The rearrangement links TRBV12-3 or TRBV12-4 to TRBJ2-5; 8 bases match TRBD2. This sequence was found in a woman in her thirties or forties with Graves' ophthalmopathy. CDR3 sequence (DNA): TGTGCCAGCAGTCCGCTCGGGCTAGCGGGAGAGACCCAGTACTTC. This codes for CASSPLGLAGETQYF.